The subject of this entry is one T cell receptor (beta chain). The antigen is unknown. This specimen comes from a study of radiotherapy plus CTLA-4 blockade in lung cancer. The wider study: Objective responses occurred in 18% of patients; over 25% had disease control. Study conclusions and caveats: TCR clones originating in tumors grew in number in blood after radiotherapy plus ipilimumab.

Some clones are missing from TCRdb's copy, which holds only in-frame ones; the method was immunoSEQ multiplex PCR. The table lists over 40,000 clones, approximately 78% of them singletons, with approximately 3.6% in the top ten. This receptor was obtained from a human donor with non-small cell lung cancer who had stable disease on radiotherapy plus ipilimumab. Sample: peripheral blood, taken from a patient treated with radiotherapy plus ipilimumab.

The CDR3 region has the DNA TGTGCCACCAGCAGAGATTCAGTCGAGCAGTACTTC. It codes for CATSRDSVEQYF. This rearrangement joins TRBV15 to TRBJ2-7; the D is unclear. The CDR3 extends over 12 amino acids. The ends were cut back, 0 bases at V and 6 bases at J, with 6 bases in the middle. Germline V gene sequence: CDR1 LNHNV, CDR2 YYDKDF (reference sequence).